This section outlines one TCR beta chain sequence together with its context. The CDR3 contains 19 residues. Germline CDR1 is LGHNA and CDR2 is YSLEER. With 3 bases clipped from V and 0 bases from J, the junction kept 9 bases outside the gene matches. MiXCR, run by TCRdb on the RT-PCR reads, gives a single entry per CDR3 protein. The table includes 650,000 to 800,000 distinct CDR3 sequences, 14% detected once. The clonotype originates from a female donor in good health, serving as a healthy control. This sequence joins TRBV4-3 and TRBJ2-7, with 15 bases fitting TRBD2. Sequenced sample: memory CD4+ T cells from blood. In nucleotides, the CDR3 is TGCGCCAGCAGCCAGGATTTCGGGACTAGCGGGAGGAACTCCTACGAGCAGTACTTC. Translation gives CASSQDFGTSGRNSYEQYF.